A selection of T cell receptor beta chains follows, all from one sample in a study of CD8 T cells in ankylosing spondylitis. MiXCR, run by TCRdb on the 5' RACE reads, gives a single entry per CDR3 protein. Of about 250,000 distinct CDR3 sequences in the sample, around 32% were seen once. Sequenced material: blood, either unsorted or a sorted T cell fraction (not recorded which). The receptors were gathered from a male donor with ankylosing spondylitis or in good health (not recorded which). Both conserved end residues are part of each CDR3. D genes are given only for firm matches. Only some rows state a clone size, as once, few, many or a class for expanded clones.

clone size,V gene,J gene,D gene,CDR3 protein,CDR3 DNA
-,TRBV20-1,TRBJ1-2,-,CSAPRQSFNYGYTF,TGCAGTGCTCCACGACAGTCCTTTAACTATGGCTACACCTTC
-,TRBV20-1,TRBJ1-6,-,CSAMGEGRGHSPLHF,TGCAGTGCTATGGGTGAGGGGAGAGGACATTCACCCCTCCACTTT
-,TRBV5-1,TRBJ2-5,-,CASSQQVAPQETQYF,TGCGCCAGCAGCCAGCAGGTGGCCCCCCAAGAGACCCAGTACTTC
few,TRBV6-5,TRBJ2-7,-,CASGGAFYEQYF,TGTGCCAGCGGGGGGGCTTTCTACGAGCAGTACTTC
-,TRBV29-1,TRBJ2-5,-,CSVEVGGSETQYF,TGCAGCGTTGAAGTCGGGGGCTCAGAGACCCAGTACTTC
-,TRBV5-1,TRBJ1-4,TRBD1,CASSPTGLNEKLFF,TGCGCCAGCAGCCCGACAGGGCTTAATGAAAAACTGTTTTTT
-,TRBV27,TRBJ1-5,-,CASSLQRNSNQPQHF,TGTGCCAGCAGTCTTCAGAGAAATAGCAATCAGCCCCAGCATTTT
-,TRBV6-1,TRBJ1-6,-,CASGTGSSNSPLHF,TGTGCCAGCGGAACCGGGTCTAGTAATTCACCCCTCCACTTT
few,TRBV5-1,TRBJ1-2,-,CASSPDSSYGYTF,TGCGCCAGCAGCCCCGACAGCTCCTATGGCTACACCTTC
few,TRBV7-2,TRBJ2-3,-,CASSMRGVDTQYF,TGTGCCAGCAGCATGAGGGGGGTGGATACGCAGTATTTT
-,TRBV29-1,TRBJ1-4,-,CSAGGDNEKLFF,TGCAGCGCGGGCGGGGATAATGAAAAACTGTTTTTT
few,TRBV18,TRBJ2-3,-,CASSPPSADTQYF,TGTGCCAGCTCACCACCGTCTGCAGATACGCAGTATTTT
-,TRBV27,TRBJ2-7,TRBD1,CASSPTGDTYEQYF,TGTGCCAGCAGTCCGACAGGGGATACCTACGAGCAGTACTTC